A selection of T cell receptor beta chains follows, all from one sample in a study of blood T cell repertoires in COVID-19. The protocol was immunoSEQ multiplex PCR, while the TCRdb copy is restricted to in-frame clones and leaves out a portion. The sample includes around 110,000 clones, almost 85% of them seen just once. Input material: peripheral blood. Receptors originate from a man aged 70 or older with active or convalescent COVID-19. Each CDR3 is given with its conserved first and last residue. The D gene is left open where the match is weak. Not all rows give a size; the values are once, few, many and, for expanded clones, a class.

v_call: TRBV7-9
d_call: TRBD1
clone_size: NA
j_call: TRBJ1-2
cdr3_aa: CASSFGDRGYGYTF
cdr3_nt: TGTGCCAGCAGCTTTGGGGACAGAGGCTATGGCTACACCTTC

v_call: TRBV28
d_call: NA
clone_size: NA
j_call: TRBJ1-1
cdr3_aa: CASSRSREAMNTEAFF
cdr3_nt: TGTGCCAGCAGCCGTAGCCGGGAGGCGATGAACACTGAAGCTTTCTTT

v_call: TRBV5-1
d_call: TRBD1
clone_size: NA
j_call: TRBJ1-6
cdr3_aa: CASSGGTAYNSPLHF
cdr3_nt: TGCGCCAGCAGCGGCGGGACAGCCTATAATTCACCCCTCCACTTT

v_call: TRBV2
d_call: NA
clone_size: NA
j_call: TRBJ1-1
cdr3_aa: CASSIDRYNTEAFF
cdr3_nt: TGTGCCAGCAGCATAGACAGATACAACACTGAAGCTTTCTTT

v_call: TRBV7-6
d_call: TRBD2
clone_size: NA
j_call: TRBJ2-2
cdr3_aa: CASSASGRMAGELFF
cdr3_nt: TGTGCCAGCAGCGCCAGCGGGAGGATGGCCGGGGAGCTGTTTTTT

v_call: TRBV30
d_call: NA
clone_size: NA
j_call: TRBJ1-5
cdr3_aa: CAWNRAGSNQPQHF
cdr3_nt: TGTGCCTGGAACAGGGCTGGGAGCAATCAGCCCCAGCATTTT

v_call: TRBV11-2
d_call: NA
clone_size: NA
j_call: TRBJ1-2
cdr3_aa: CASSLAGLGRGYTF
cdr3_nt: TGTGCCAGCAGCTTAGCCGGACTCGGGCGTGGCTACACCTTC

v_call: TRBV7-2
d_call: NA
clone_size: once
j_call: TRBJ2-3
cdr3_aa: CASPPQGTADTQYF
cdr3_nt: TGTGCCAGCCCCCCCCAGGGAACAGCAGATACGCAGTATTTT

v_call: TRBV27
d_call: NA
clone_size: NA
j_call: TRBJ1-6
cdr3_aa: CASRRGLGDSPLHF
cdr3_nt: TGTGCCAGTCGGCGGGGCCTGGGCGATTCACCCCTCCACTTT

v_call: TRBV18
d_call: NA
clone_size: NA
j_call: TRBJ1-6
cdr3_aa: CASSPLSRGNSPLHF
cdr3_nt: TGTGCCAGCTCACCACTTTCCAGGGGTAATTCACCCCTCCACTTT

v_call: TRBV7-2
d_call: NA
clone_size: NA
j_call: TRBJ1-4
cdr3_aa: CASSLGLGAVGEKLFF
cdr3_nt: TGTGCCAGCAGCTTAGGTTTGGGGGCAGTGGGTGAAAAACTGTTTTTT

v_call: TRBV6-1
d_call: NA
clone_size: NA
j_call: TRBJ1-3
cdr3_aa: CASSEARNSGNTIYF
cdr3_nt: TGTGCCAGCAGTGAAGCGCGGAACTCTGGAAACACCATATATTTT

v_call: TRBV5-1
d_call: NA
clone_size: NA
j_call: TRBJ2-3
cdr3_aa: CASSRGSAGSTDTQYF
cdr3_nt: TGCGCCAGCAGCCGGGGGTCTGCGGGGAGCACAGATACGCAGTATTTT

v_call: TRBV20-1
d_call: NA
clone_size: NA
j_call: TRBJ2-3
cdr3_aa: CSASRRGTSSSTDTQYF
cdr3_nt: TGCAGTGCTAGTCGTAGGGGGACAAGCTCTAGCACAGATACGCAGTATTTT

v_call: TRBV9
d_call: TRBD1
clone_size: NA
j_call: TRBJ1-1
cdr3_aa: CASSVAQGGEAFF
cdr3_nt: TGTGCCAGCAGCGTAGCTCAGGGGGGCGAAGCTTTCTTT

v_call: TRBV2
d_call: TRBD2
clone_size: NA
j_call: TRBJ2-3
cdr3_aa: CASRYSGSTTDTQYF
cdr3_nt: TGTGCCAGCAGATATAGCGGGTCGACCACAGATACGCAGTATTTT

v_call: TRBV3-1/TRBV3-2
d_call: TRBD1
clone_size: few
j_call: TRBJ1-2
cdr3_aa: CASSQATGVSYGYTF
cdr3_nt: TGTGCCAGCAGCCAGGCGACAGGGGTCAGCTATGGCTACACCTTC

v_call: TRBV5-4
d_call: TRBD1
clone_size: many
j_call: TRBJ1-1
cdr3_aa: CASSLEGGGPEAFF
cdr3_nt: TGTGCCAGCAGCTTGGAAGGGGGCGGCCCTGAAGCTTTCTTT

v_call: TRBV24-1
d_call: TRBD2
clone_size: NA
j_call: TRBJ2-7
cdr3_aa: CATSDRTSGYEQYF
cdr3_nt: TGTGCCACCAGTGACCGGACTAGCGGCTACGAGCAGTACTTC

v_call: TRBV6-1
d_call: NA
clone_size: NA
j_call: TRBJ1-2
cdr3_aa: CASSETGANYGYTF
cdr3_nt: TGTGCCAGCAGTGAGACAGGAGCAAACTATGGCTACACCTTC

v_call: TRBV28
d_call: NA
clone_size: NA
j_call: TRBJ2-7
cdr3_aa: CASRPLGGGSYEQYF
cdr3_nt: TGTGCCAGCAGGCCTCTGGGGGGAGGCTCCTACGAGCAGTACTTC

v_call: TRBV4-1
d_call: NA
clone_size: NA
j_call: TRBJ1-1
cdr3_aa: CASSQEGRVMNTEAFF
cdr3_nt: TGCGCCAGCAGCCAAGAGGGGAGGGTCATGAACACTGAAGCTTTCTTT

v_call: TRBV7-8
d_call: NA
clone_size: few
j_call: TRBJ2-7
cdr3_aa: CASKPLPLSRSSYEQYF
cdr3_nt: TGTGCCAGTAAGCCCCTCCCTCTTTCCCGAAGTTCCTACGAGCAGTACTTC

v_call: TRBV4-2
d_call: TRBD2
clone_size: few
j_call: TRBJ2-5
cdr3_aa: CASSHLSGGPSETQYF
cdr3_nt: TGTGCCAGCAGCCATCTTAGCGGGGGGCCGTCGGAGACCCAGTACTTC

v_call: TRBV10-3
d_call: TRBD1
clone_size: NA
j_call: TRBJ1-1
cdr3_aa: CAISEPQGAMNTEAFF
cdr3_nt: TGTGCCATCAGTGAGCCACAGGGGGCTATGAACACTGAAGCTTTCTTT

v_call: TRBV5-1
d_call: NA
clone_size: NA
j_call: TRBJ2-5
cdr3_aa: CASSLLSVEGRYQETQYF
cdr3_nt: TGCGCCAGCAGCTTGCTAAGTGTCGAAGGGAGGTACCAAGAGACCCAGTACTTC

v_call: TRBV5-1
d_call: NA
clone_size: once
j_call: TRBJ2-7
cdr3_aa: CASSLLGPTIRNSYEQYF
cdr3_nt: TGCGCCAGCAGCTTGCTTGGGCCAACAATTAGAAACTCCTACGAGCAGTACTTC

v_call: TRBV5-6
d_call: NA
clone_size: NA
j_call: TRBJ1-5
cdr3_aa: CASSLGGTASSQPQHF
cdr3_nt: TGTGCCAGCAGCTTGGGGGGGACTGCTTCCTCTCAGCCCCAGCATTTT

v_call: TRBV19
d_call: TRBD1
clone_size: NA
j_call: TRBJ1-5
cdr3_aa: CASSQRGPNQPQHF
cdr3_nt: TGTGCCAGTAGTCAGAGGGGGCCAAATCAGCCCCAGCATTTT

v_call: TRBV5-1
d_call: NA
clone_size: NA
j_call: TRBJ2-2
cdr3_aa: CASSLAQGSNTGELFF
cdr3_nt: TGCGCCAGCAGCTTGGCACAGGGCTCCAACACCGGGGAGCTGTTTTTT

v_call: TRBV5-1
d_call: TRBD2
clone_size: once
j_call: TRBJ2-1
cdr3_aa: CASSTSGAHNEQFF
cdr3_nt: TGCGCCAGCAGCACTAGCGGGGCCCACAATGAGCAGTTCTTC

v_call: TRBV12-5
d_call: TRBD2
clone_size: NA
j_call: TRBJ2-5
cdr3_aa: CASGMGTSGYQETQYF
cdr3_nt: TGTGCTAGTGGTATGGGGACTAGCGGGTACCAAGAGACCCAGTACTTC

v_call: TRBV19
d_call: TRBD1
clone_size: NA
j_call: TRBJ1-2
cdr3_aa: CASSLTGYGNYGYTF
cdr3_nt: TGTGCCAGTAGTCTGACAGGGTACGGTAACTATGGCTACACCTTC

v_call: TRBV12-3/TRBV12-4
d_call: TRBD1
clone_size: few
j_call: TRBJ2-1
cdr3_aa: CASSLGQYNEQFF
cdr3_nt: TGTGCCAGCAGCCTGGGACAGTACAATGAGCAGTTCTTC

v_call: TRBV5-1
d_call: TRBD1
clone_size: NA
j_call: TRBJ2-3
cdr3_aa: CASSADSGTGGDTQYF
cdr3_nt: TGCGCCAGCAGCGCCGACAGTGGGACAGGCGGAGATACGCAGTATTTT

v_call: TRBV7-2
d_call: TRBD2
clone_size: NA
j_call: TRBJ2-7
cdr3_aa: CASSLDLGGSTYYEQYF
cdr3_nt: TGTGCCAGCAGCTTAGATTTAGGCGGGAGTACGTATTACGAGCAGTACTTC

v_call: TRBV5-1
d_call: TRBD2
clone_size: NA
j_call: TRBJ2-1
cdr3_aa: CASSWTSDGNEQFF
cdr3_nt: TGCGCCAGCAGCTGGACTAGCGATGGCAATGAGCAGTTCTTC

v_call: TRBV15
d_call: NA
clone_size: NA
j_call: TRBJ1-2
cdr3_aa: CATSRDGYGYTF
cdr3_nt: TGTGCCACCAGCAGAGACGGTTATGGCTACACCTTC

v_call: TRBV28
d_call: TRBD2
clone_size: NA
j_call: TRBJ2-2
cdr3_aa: CASSLGTKRGELFF
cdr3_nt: TGTGCCAGCAGTTTAGGGACTAAACGTGGGGAGCTGTTTTTT

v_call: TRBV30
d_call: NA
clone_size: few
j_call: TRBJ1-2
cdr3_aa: CASRVVMNGYTF
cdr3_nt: TGTGCCTCCCGGGTAGTAATGAATGGCTACACCTTC

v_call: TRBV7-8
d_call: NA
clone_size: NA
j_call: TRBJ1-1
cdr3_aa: CASSRGIEDKAFF
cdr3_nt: TGTGCCAGCAGCCGAGGTATAGAGGATAAGGCTTTCTTT

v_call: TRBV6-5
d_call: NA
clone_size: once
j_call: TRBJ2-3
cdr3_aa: CASSTTISTDTQYF
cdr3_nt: TGTGCCAGCAGTACAACGATAAGCACAGATACGCAGTATTTT

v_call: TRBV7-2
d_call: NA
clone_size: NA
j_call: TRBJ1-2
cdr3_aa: CASSLASGANYGYTF
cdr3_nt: TGTGCCAGCAGCTTAGCGTCAGGGGCCAACTATGGCTACACCTTC

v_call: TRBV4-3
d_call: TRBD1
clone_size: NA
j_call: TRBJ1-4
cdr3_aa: CASSQETGLIEKLFF
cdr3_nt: TGCGCCAGCAGCCAAGAGACAGGGCTCATAGAAAAACTGTTTTTT

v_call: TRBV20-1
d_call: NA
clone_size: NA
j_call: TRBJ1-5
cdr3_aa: CSASVGANQDQPQHF
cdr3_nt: TGCAGTGCTAGTGTAGGGGCGAACCAAGATCAGCCCCAGCATTTT

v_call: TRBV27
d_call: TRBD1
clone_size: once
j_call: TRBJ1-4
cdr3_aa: CASSFLQGNEKLFF
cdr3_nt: TGTGCCAGCAGTTTCCTACAGGGGAATGAAAAACTGTTTTTT

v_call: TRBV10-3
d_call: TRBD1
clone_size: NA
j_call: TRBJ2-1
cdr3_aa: CAISDSGQGAYNEQFF
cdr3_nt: TGTGCCATCAGCGATTCCGGACAGGGGGCATACAATGAGCAGTTCTTC

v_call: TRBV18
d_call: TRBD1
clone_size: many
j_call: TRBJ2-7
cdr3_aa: CASSATATGSSYEQYF
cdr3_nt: TGTGCCAGCTCCGCCACGGCGACAGGGAGCTCCTACGAGCAGTACTTC

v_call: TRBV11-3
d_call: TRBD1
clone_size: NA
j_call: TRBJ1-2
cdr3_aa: CASSLQGTPRGYTF
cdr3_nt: TGTGCCAGCAGCCTACAGGGGACCCCTCGCGGCTACACCTTC

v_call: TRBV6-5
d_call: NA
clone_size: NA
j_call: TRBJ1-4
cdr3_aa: CASSQEGGANEKLFF
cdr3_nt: TGTGCCAGCAGCCAGGAGGGGGGGGCTAATGAAAAACTGTTTTTT

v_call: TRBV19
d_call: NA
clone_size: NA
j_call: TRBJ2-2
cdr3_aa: CASSSGQNTGELFF
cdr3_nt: TGTGCCAGTAGTTCCGGACAAAACACCGGGGAGCTGTTTTTT

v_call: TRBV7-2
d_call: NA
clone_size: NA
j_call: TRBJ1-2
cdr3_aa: CASSYRQAPNYGYTF
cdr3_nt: TGTGCCAGCAGCTACCGACAGGCGCCTAACTATGGCTACACCTTC

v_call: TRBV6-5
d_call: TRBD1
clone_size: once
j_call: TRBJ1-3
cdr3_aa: CASSTDRGAIYF
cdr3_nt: TGTGCCAGCAGCACGGACAGGGGCGCCATATATTTT

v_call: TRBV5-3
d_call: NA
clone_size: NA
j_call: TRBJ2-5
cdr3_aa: CARSRARDIRQETQYF
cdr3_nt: TGTGCCAGAAGTCGGGCCCGGGACATAAGACAAGAGACCCAGTACTTC